The 14 T cell receptor beta chains in this list originate from one sample, sequenced in a study of technical replicates of blood from several donors (dated by TCRdb to about 2017). Preparation of the library involved the immunoSEQ multiplex PCR assay. The table was pulled from immuneACCESS by TCRdb, which kept in-frame rearrangements only. Such tables lose some clones; where checked, under half of the loss comes from unresolved V genes, and the rest has no known cause. In all, the sample holds 78,000 or so clones, and about 89% of those were seen once. The ten biggest clones cover approximately 0.42% of the sample. Sequencing input: T cells isolated from PBMCs. These receptors all come from a human donor in good health.

The chain links TRBV5-6 to TRBJ2-2; 11 bases are a match to TRBD2. Trimming removed 0 bases from V and 6 bases from J; junction bases left unmatched: 1. The germline CDR1 and CDR2 sequences are SGHDT and YYEEEE. The CDR3 spans 15 residues. DNA of the CDR3: TGTGCCAGCAGCTTGGGACTAGCGGGACCCGGGGAGCTGTTTTTT. Its translation: CASSLGLAGPGELFF.

This chain connects TRBV7-2 to TRBJ2-1, with TRBD2 identical over 10 bases. The trim removed 2 bases at V and 4 bases at J, leaving 11 bases unmatched. The germline V gene encodes CDR1 SGHTA and CDR2 FQGNSA. This CDR3 region has 18 residues. The CDR3 DNA sequence: TGTGCCAGCAGCTTAAGGCGAATAGCGGGAGGAGTATACAATGAGCAGTTCTTC. Translating gives CASSLRRIAGGVYNEQFF. Looking up the rest from reference TRBV7-2 and TRBJ2-1 gives the full variable domain: GAGVSQSPSNKVTEKGKDVELRCDPISGHTALYWYRQSLGQGLEFLIYFQGNSAPDKSGLPSDRFSAERTGGSVSTLTIQRTQQEDSAVYLCASSLRRIAGGVYNEQFFGPGTRLTVL.

V and J are TRBV2 and TRBJ2-2; 9 bases line up with TRBD2. V shed 6 bases, J shed 6 bases, and the junction held 5 bases outside the gene matches. Looked up from germline, CDR1 is SNHLY and CDR2 is FYNNEI. CDR3 length: 14 residues. In nucleotides, the CDR3 is TGTGCCAGCAGACGGCGCGGGAGGGCCGGGGAGCTGTTTTTT. Its translation: CASRRRGRAGELFF.

The chain is built from TRBV10-3 and TRBJ2-2; TRBD1 agrees at 7 bases. This CDR3 contains 15 residues. Per germline, CDR1 ENHRY and CDR2 SYGVKD. After removal of 7 bases from V and 7 bases from J, the junction contained 12 bases not matched to a gene. CDR3 sequence: CAIKVGQDQGGELFF. The CDR3 DNA reads as TGTGCCATCAAGGTAGGACAGGACCAAGGCGGGGAGCTGTTTTTT.

The genes are TRBV6-5 and TRBJ1-1; D call uncertain. V was cut by 0 bases and J by 4 bases, with 9 bases left in between. The CDR3 extends over 14 amino acids. CDR1 MNHEY and CDR2 SVGAGI come from the germline V gene. The CDR3 nucleotides are TGTGCCAGCAGTTACTCCTTGGCAGGCACTGAAGCTTTCTTT. Amino acids: CASSYSLAGTEAFF.

CDR3 bases: TGTGCCAGCAGCGTAGGGGCGGGAGGGAGCTCCTACAATGAGCAGTTCTTC. This encodes CASSVGAGGSSYNEQFF. The J gene is TRBJ2-1, the V gene TRBV9, with 9 bases fitting TRBD2. With 0 bases clipped from V and 0 bases from J, the junction kept 4 bases outside the gene matches. This CDR3 region has 17 residues. Germline CDR1 and CDR2: SGDLS and YYNGEE. The complete variable domain, with remaining parts taken from reference TRBV9 and TRBJ2-1, reads DSGVTQTPKHLITATGQRVTLRCSPRSGDLSVYWYQQSLDQGLQFLIQYYNGEERAKGNILERFSAQQFPDLHSELNLSSLELGDSALYFCASSVGAGGSSYNEQFFGPGTRLTVL.

The rearrangement uses TRBV4-2 and TRBJ1-1; 7 bases align to TRBD1. Germline V CDR1 and CDR2: LGHNA, YNFKEQ. The junction had 7 bases not matched to a gene; V was cut back by 1 base and J by 2 bases. The CDR3 sequence is 16 residues long. The CDR3 nucleotides read TGTGCCAGCAGCCAAGTACAGGGGCTCGAAAACACTGAAGCTTTCTTT. Translation: CASSQVQGLENTEAFF.

CDR3 DNA: TGTGCCAGCAGCCCGGGACTAGCGGGGGCCTACGAGCAGTACTTC. Its translation: CASSPGLAGAYEQYF. The chain joins TRBV7-9 to TRBJ2-7; TRBD2 agrees at 14 bases. From germline, CDR1 is SEHNR and CDR2 FQNEAQ (reference sequence). V lost 5 bases and J lost 2; bases outside the gene matches: 2. The CDR3 is made up of 15 amino acids.

The chain joins TRBV18 to TRBJ2-5, with 10 bases fitting TRBD2. Trimming at V came to 4 bases and at J to 2 bases, leaving 10 bases not matched to a gene. The germline CDR1 and CDR2 sequences are KGHSH and LQKENI. The CDR3 runs to 17 residues. The CDR3 DNA follows: TGTGCCAGCTCACTTCGCGGACTAGCGGAATTACAAGAGACCCAGTACTTC. This encodes CASSLRGLAELQETQYF.

The chain uses TRBV2 and TRBJ2-3, with D tentatively TRBD2 (5 bases). Trimming pared 3 bases from V and 0 bases from J, leaving 7 bases between. CDR1 SNHLY and CDR2 FYNNEI come from the germline V gene. CDR3 length: 14 amino acids. The CDR3 sequence: CASSDPSSTDTQYF. DNA for the CDR3: TGTGCCAGCAGTGACCCTAGCAGCACAGATACGCAGTATTTT.

CDR3 in amino acids: CASSYSGTGDYEQFF. CDR3 nucleotide sequence: TGTGCCAGCAGTTACTCCGGGACAGGGGACTATGAGCAGTTCTTC. V is TRBV27 and J is TRBJ2-1; 10 bases match TRBD1. V lost 4 bases to trimming and J lost 8 bases; unmatched junction nucleotides: 8. The CDR3 has 15 residues. Germline-derived CDR1 and CDR2 are MNHEY and SMNVEV (reference sequence).

This chain connects TRBV19 to TRBJ1-5; 7 bases align to TRBD1. Trimming took 5 bases from V and 2 from J; bases not matched to a gene: 15. The CDR3 is made up of 18 amino acids. Germline V CDR1 and CDR2: LNHDA, SQIVND (reference sequence). The CDR3 DNA sequence: TGTGCCAGTAGTTACCCCCCGTCAGGGGGTAGCGGCAATCAGCCCCAGCATTTT. Its translation: CASSYPPSGGSGNQPQHF. The complete variable domain, with remaining parts taken from reference TRBV19 and TRBJ1-5, reads DGGITQSPKYLFRKEGQNVTLSCEQNLNHDAMYWYRQDPGQGLRLIYYSQIVNDFQKGDIAEGYSVSREKKESFPLTVTSAQKNPTAFYLCASSYPPSGGSGNQPQHFGDGTRLSIL.

The sample holds one count of this clone. J is TRBJ1-5 and V is TRBV7-8; D is unclear. The CDR3 has 18 residues. Germline assignment: CDR1 SGHVS and CDR2 FQNEAQ. V lost 0 bases to trimming and J lost 4 bases, with 19 bases between them. CDR3 in amino acids: CASSLAVFGATPNQPQHF. The CDR3 DNA follows: TGTGCCAGCAGCTTAGCGGTTTTCGGAGCTACCCCAAATCAGCCCCAGCATTTT. The full variable domain, in which reference TRBV7-8 and TRBJ1-5 provide the parts outside the CDR3, is GAGVSQSPRYKVAKRGQDVALRCDPISGHVSLFWYQQALGQGPEFLTYFQNEAQLDKSGLPSDRFFAERPEGSVSTLKIQRTQQEDSAVYLCASSLAVFGATPNQPQHFGDGTRLSIL.

V is TRBV19 and J is TRBJ2-2; D may be TRBD1 (8 bases). This CDR3 comprises 14 residues. Germline values: CDR1 LNHDA, CDR2 SQIVND (reference sequence). The germline V and J ends were trimmed by 7 bases and 9 bases, with 18 bases remaining between them. In DNA, the CDR3 is TGTGCCAGTACTCGGACAGGGACTACGAGGGAGCTGTTTTTT. Translated: CASTRTGTTRELFF.